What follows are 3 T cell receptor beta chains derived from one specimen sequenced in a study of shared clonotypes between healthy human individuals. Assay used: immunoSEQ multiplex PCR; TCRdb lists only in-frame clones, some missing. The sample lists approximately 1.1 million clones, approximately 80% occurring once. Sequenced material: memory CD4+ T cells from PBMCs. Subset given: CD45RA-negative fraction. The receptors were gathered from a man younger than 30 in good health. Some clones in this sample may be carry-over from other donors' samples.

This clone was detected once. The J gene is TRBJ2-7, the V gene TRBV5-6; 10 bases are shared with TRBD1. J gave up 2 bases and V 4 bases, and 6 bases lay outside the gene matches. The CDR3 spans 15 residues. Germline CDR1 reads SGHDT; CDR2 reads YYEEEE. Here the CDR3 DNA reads TGTGCCAGCAGCCGGGGCGGGACAGGGGCCTACGAGCAGTACTTC. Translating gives CASSRGGTGAYEQYF.

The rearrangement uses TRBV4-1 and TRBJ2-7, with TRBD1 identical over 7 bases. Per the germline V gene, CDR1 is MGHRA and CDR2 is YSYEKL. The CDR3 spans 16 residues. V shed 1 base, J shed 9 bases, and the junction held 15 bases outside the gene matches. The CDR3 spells CASSQVPGQARLGQYF. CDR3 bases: TGCGCCAGCAGCCAAGTCCCAGGACAGGCGCGCCTAGGGCAGTACTTC.

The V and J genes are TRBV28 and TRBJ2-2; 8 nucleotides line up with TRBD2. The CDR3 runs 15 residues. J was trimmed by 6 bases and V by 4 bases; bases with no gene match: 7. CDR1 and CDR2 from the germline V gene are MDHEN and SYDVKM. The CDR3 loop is CASSSGREVAGELFF. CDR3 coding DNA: TGTGCCAGCAGTTCGGGGCGGGAGGTGGCCGGGGAGCTGTTTTTT.